This T cell receptor beta chain was profiled in a study of cytomegalovirus exposure and HLA in healthy donors. Overall study results and limits: Within the approximately 110 validation repertoires, first-cohort TCR clusters tended to co-occur, according to a later analysis. Diagnosis of cytomegalovirus status made by the classifier reportedly showed high specificity and sensitivity. It was approximately 150 TCR beta chains that were listed as cytomegalovirus-associated.

Points on this clone: No antigen is known for it.

Trimming removed 5 bases from V and 1 base from J, with 14 bases in between. The CDR3 contains 15 residues. Germline V gene data show CDR1 as SNHLY and CDR2 as FYNNEI. Assay: immunoSEQ multiplex PCR; the TCRdb copy retains only in-frame clones and omits some. The sample has over 200,000 clones, 88% seen once. The sequenced sample was PBMCs. This rearrangement joins TRBV2 to TRBJ1-1, with a possible D match to TRBD1 (5 bases). This sequence was found in a woman aged 18-30 years in good health and CMV-seronegative. The CDR3 reads CASSSTGAKNTEAFF. For the CDR3, the DNA is TGTGCCAGCAGTTCCACTGGGGCCAAGAACACTGAAGCTTTCTTT.